The 20 T cell receptor beta chains below all came from one sample that was sequenced in a study of blood T cell repertoires in COVID-19. Some clones are missing from TCRdb's copy, which holds only in-frame ones; the method was immunoSEQ multiplex PCR. The sample contains around 130,000 clones, about 82% of which appear only once. The specimen was peripheral blood. The receptors come from a man in his fifties or sixties with active or convalescent COVID-19.

This clone appeared once. The chain combines TRBV6-2 or TRBV6-3 with TRBJ2-2; D gene ambiguous. The germline V gene encodes CDR1 MNHEY and CDR2 SVGEGT. There are 15 residues in the CDR3. Trimming left V 5 bases short and J 6 bases short, with 16 bases between. The CDR3 sequence: CASSINRWAPGELFF. The CDR3 coding sequence is TGTGCCAGCAGTATAAATAGGTGGGCCCCCGGGGAGCTGTTTTTT.

The rearrangement joins TRBV6-1 to TRBJ2-7; TRBD1 might be the D (6 bases). Germline-derived CDR1 and CDR2 are MNHNS and SASEGT. The CDR3 consists of 13 residues. V gave up 6 bases and J gave up 6 bases, with 15 bases separating them. CDR3 DNA sequence: TGTGCCAGCAGGGAGGCTGAAGGGGGCGAGCAGTACTTC. Its translation: CASREAEGGEQYF.

This chain connects TRBV10-3 to TRBJ1-5; 10 bases map to TRBD1. V trimming: 5 bases; J trimming: 6 bases; junction bases outside the gene matches: 7. Germline V gives CDR1 ENHRY, CDR2 SYGVKD. The CDR3 runs to 15 residues. CDR3 amino acids: CAISRQGAGGQPQHF. Here the CDR3 DNA reads TGTGCCATCAGTAGACAGGGGGCAGGGGGTCAGCCCCAGCATTTT.

This chain connects TRBV7-9 to TRBJ2-7; 8 bases match TRBD2. V gave up 5 bases and J gave up 6 bases; unmatched junction bases: 12. Germline V lookup: CDR1 SEHNR, CDR2 FQNEAQ (reference sequence). The CDR3 consists of 15 residues. The CDR3 DNA is TGTGCCAGCAGCGCCCCCGGGACTAGTCTGGCCGAGCAGTACTTC. Its translation: CASSAPGTSLAEQYF.

The chain employs TRBV6-2 or TRBV6-3 and TRBJ2-5; TRBD2 aligns across 13 bases. Germline values: CDR1 MNHEY, CDR2 SVGEGT. The CDR3 totals 17 residues. Losses at the gene ends were 4 bases for V and 0 bases for J; bases not matched to a gene: 5. The DNA for the CDR3 is TGTGCCAGCAGTTGTCGGACTAGCGGGAGTTACCAAGAGACCCAGTACTTC. As protein: CASSCRTSGSYQETQYF.

In DNA form, the CDR3 reads TGCGCCAGCAGCCCTGGGACTAGCGGGATGGGGAGGGAGACCCAGTACTTC. It translates to CASSPGTSGMGRETQYF. V and J are TRBV5-1 and TRBJ2-5, with 13 bases that match TRBD2. Germline V CDR1 and CDR2: SGHRS, YFSETQ. V shed 4 bases and J 5 bases; nucleotides not matched to a gene: 11. The CDR3 has 17 residues.

The V and J genes are TRBV28 and TRBJ2-3, with 8 bases lining up with TRBD2. Looked up from germline, CDR1 is MDHEN and CDR2 is SYDVKM. The CDR3 has 17 residues. The V gene end was trimmed by 4 bases and the J gene end by 5 bases; junction bases not matched to a gene: 14. CDR3 in amino acids: CASSSWGRAGEGDTQYF. Written as DNA, the CDR3 is TGTGCCAGCAGTTCTTGGGGGAGAGCGGGAGAGGGAGATACGCAGTATTTT. Complete variable domain (other parts from reference TRBV28 and TRBJ2-3): DVKVTQSSRYLVKRTGEKVFLECVQDMDHENMFWYRQDPGLGLRLIYFSYDVKMKEKGDIPEGYSVSREKKERFSLILESASTNQTSMYLCASSSWGRAGEGDTQYFGPGTRLTVL.

This clone has just one count. V gene TRBV7-2 combines with J gene TRBJ2-7, with D hard to call. Germline values: CDR1 SGHTA, CDR2 FQGNSA. There are 14 residues in the CDR3. Trimming removed 1 base at V and 3 bases at J, with 10 bases between. The DNA for the CDR3 is TGTGCCAGCAGCTTAGGCAGATCATTCTACGAGCAGTACTTC. Translated, it gives CASSLGRSFYEQYF.

The V gene is TRBV6-5, the J gene TRBJ2-2; D is unclear. The V gene lost 7 bases and the J gene lost 3 bases, with 9 bases spanning the gap. CDR1 and CDR2 (germline): MNHEY, SVGAGI. This CDR3 has 13 amino acids. CDR3 region: CASIRQHTGELFF. The CDR3 coding sequence is TGTGCCAGCATCAGGCAGCACACCGGGGAGCTGTTTTTT.

This chain links TRBV6-5 with TRBJ1-1, with D hard to call. This CDR3 comprises 13 residues. Germline CDR1 reads MNHEY; CDR2 reads SVGAGI. V was clipped by 7 bases and J by 5 bases, with 14 bases between them. The CDR3 DNA sequence: TGTGCCAGCAAAGATGTTATTGAGACTGAAGCTTTCTTT. This gives the protein CASKDVIETEAFF.

The rearrangement joins TRBV5-1 to TRBJ2-3; 8 bases fit TRBD1. This CDR3 has 15 residues. Trimming at V came to 0 bases and at J to 2 bases, leaving 2 bases not matched to a gene. CDR1 and CDR2 from the germline V gene are SGHRS and YFSETQ. Here the CDR3 DNA reads TGCGCCAGCAGCTTGGGTCAGGGGGCCACAGATACGCAGTATTTT. Residues: CASSLGQGATDTQYF. The full variable domain, in which reference TRBV5-1 and TRBJ2-3 provide the parts outside the CDR3, is KAGVTQTPRYLIKTRGQQVTLSCSPISGHRSVSWYQQTPGQGLQFLFEYFSETQRNKGNFPGRFSGRQFSNSRSEMNVSTLELGDSALYLCASSLGQGATDTQYFGPGTRLTVL.

The chain combines TRBV4-1 with TRBJ2-2, with D maybe TRBD2 (6 bases). Germline CDR1 MGHRA, CDR2 YSYEKL. V lost 0 bases, J lost 1 base, and 9 bases lay in between. The CDR3 totals 16 residues. The CDR3 bases are TGCGCCAGCAGCCAAGAAGCGGGCTGGAACACCGGGGAGCTGTTTTTT. Translated: CASSQEAGWNTGELFF.

The chain links TRBV11-3 to TRBJ2-2; TRBD1 aligns across 12 bases. Trimming took 1 base from V and 8 from J; bases not matched to a gene: 5. CDR1 and CDR2 (germline): SGHNT, YENEEA. The CDR3 sequence is 16 residues long. The CDR3 loop reads CASSLGDRGRFGELFF. As DNA, the CDR3 is TGTGCCAGCAGCTTAGGGGACAGGGGGCGTTTTGGGGAGCTGTTTTTT.

The chain uses TRBV7-2 and TRBJ2-2, with D perhaps matching TRBD2 (5 bases). Germline CDR1 and CDR2: SGHTA and FQGNSA. The CDR3 covers 13 residues. The V and J ends lost 3 bases and 6 bases respectively, with 8 bases between them. The chain's CDR3 is CASSFRGSGELFF. The CDR3 bases are TGTGCCAGCAGCTTTCGGGGATCCGGGGAGCTGTTTTTT.

This clone was seen a few times. The same CDR3 arises from other DNA sequences in this sample as well. The chain combines TRBV18 with TRBJ1-1; the match to TRBD1 covers 8 bases. The trim removed 6 bases at V and 5 bases at J, leaving 5 bases unmatched. CDR3 length: 13 amino acids. Germline lookup yields CDR1 KGHSH and CDR2 LQKENI. CDR3 coding DNA: TGTGCCAGCTCTTCCGACAGGGGAACTGAAGCTTTCTTT. Translation gives CASSSDRGTEAFF.

The gene calls are TRBV10-3 and TRBJ1-1; no firm D call. There are 14 residues in the CDR3. Germline loops: CDR1 ENHRY, CDR2 SYGVKD. Trimming removed 7 bases at V and 1 base at J, with 13 bases between. Here the CDR3 DNA reads TGTGCCATCACCCCGAGTGGTTCGAACACTGAAGCTTTCTTT. Translation gives CAITPSGSNTEAFF.

This clone has at least ten counts. The chain joins TRBV19 to TRBJ1-6; no definite D call. The V and J ends lost 4 bases and 9 bases respectively, with 10 bases between them. CDR3 size: 13 residues. Germline CDR1 and CDR2: LNHDA and SQIVND (reference sequence). CDR3 residues: CASSTRVGSPLHF. The CDR3 DNA follows: TGTGCCAGTAGTACGAGGGTCGGTTCACCCCTCCACTTT.

The V and J genes are TRBV7-2 and TRBJ2-5; 8 nucleotides line up with TRBD2. Trimming cost V 0 bases and J 5 bases; bases outside gene matches: 5. Germline V gives CDR1 SGHTA, CDR2 FQGNSA. This CDR3 has 15 amino acids. The CDR3 coding sequence is TGTGCCAGCAGCTTAGCGAAGCGGGAGAGGGAGACCCAGTACTTC. Translation: CASSLAKRERETQYF.

This clone was seen only once. The rearrangement joins TRBV2 to TRBJ2-5; D is uncertain. CDR3 length equals 13 residues. V was cut by 8 bases and J by 3 bases, with 13 bases left in between. From germline, CDR1 is SNHLY and CDR2 FYNNEI. The CDR3 DNA reads TGTGCCAGCGGAACAGTCCGTAAAGAGACCCAGTACTTC. It is translated as CASGTVRKETQYF.

This sequence joins TRBV4-3 and TRBJ2-1; 9 bases line up with TRBD1. Germline V CDR1 and CDR2: LGHNA, YSLEER. V shed 6 bases, J shed 10 bases, and the junction held 10 bases outside the gene matches. This CDR3 region has 14 residues. CDR3 residues: CASSPNRGQGEQFF. CDR3 DNA sequence: TGCGCCAGCAGTCCTAACAGGGGGCAGGGGGAGCAGTTCTTC.